The next 16 T cell receptor beta chains were all read from a single sample in a study of cytomegalovirus exposure and HLA in healthy donors. Researchers ran the PCR with 60 Vbeta and 13 Jbeta primers. This table comes from immunoSEQ multiplex PCR, and its TCRdb copy is limited to in-frame clones, with some not included. The repertoire holds approximately 58,000 clones, with around 83% as singletons. Source material: PBMCs. Every receptor here comes from a man aged 30-40 years in good health and CMV-seronegative.

V and J are TRBV7-2 and TRBJ2-5; 10 nucleotides align to TRBD1. The DNA end is a closer match to TRBJ2-7, so the J assignment may be wrong. Germline CDR1 SGHTA, CDR2 FQGNSA. This CDR3 region has 15 residues. In nucleotides, the CDR3 is TGTGCCAGCAGCTTGGGACAGGGGCCCTCCTACGAGCAGTACTTC. Its protein product is CASSLGQGPSYEQYF.

The V gene is TRBV6-5, the J gene TRBJ1-4, with 7 bases lining up with TRBD1. Looked up from germline, CDR1 is MNHEY and CDR2 is SVGAGI. V lost 5 bases, J lost 3 bases, and 6 bases stayed unmatched. The CDR3 sequence is 15 residues long. The CDR3 loop reads CASSATGRSNEKLFF. In nucleotides, the CDR3 is TGTGCCAGCAGTGCGACAGGGCGATCTAATGAAAAACTGTTTTTT.

This clone was picked up one time. V and J are TRBV6-5 and TRBJ1-2; 7 positions agree with TRBD1. This CDR3 is built from 13 residues. Trimming at V came to 6 bases and at J to 4 bases, leaving 5 bases not matched to a gene. Germline CDR1 and CDR2: MNHEY and SVGAGI. Here the CDR3 reads CASRPGTVYGYTF. As DNA, the CDR3 is TGTGCCAGCAGACCCGGGACAGTCTATGGCTACACCTTC.

This clone was observed once. The chain uses TRBV7-8 and TRBJ2-3, with TRBD1 matching over 9 bases. The CDR3 consists of 17 residues. Germline V gene data show CDR1 as SGHVS and CDR2 as FQNEAQ. The V gene end was trimmed by 4 bases and the J gene end by 2 bases; junction bases not matched to a gene: 10. CDR3 nucleotide sequence: TGTGCCAGCAGCTCCGCGGGGACAGGGAGCTTCACAGATACGCAGTATTTT. Its translation is CASSSAGTGSFTDTQYF.

V is TRBV6-4 and J is TRBJ2-2; TRBD2 aligns across 13 bases. From germline, CDR1 is MRHNA and CDR2 SNTAGT. V dropped 4 bases and J dropped 6; count of bases not matched to a gene: 11. This CDR3 region has 18 residues. DNA for the CDR3: TGTGCCAGCAGTGCCCGTCCTCAACTAGCGGGAGGGGCCGGGGAGCTGTTTTTT. Its translation is CASSARPQLAGGAGELFF.

This clone was counted a few times. The CDR3 nucleotides read TGCGCCAGCAGCCAAGATAGGACAGGGGTTTACGAGCAGTACTTC. Translation: CASSQDRTGVYEQYF. V and J are TRBV4-3 and TRBJ2-7; 9 bases align to TRBD1. This CDR3 contains 15 residues. V dropped 0 bases and J dropped 4; count of bases not matched to a gene: 4. In germline, CDR1 is LGHNA, CDR2 YSLEER.

V is TRBV7-7 and J is TRBJ2-7; tentative D call: TRBD1 (6 bases). V lost 1 base and J lost 2, with 12 bases in between. The CDR3 covers 15 residues. CDR1 SSHAT and CDR2 FNYEAQ come from the germline V gene (reference sequence). The chain's CDR3 is CASSLGQGPTYEQYF. The CDR3 nucleotides are TGTGCCAGCAGCTTAGGGCAGGGGCCCACCTACGAGCAGTACTTC.

The chain couples TRBV6-6 to TRBJ2-1; 8 bases are shared with TRBD2. There are 15 residues in the CDR3. The trim removed 8 bases at V and 3 bases at J, leaving 9 bases unmatched. The germline V gene encodes CDR1 MNHNY and CDR2 SVGAGI (reference sequence). CDR3 sequence (DNA): TGTGCCAGCTTCCAGCGAGCGGGGGTCTACAATGAGCAGTTCTTC. It encodes CASFQRAGVYNEQFF.

This sequence joins TRBV15 and TRBJ2-1, with D tentatively TRBD2 (5 bases). Germline V gene lookup returns CDR1 LNHNV and CDR2 YYDKDF (reference sequence). The CDR3 is made up of 12 amino acids. Trimming shortened V by 0 bases and J by 10 bases, and 7 bases separated the two germline ends. Here the CDR3 reads CATSREGGEQFF. Here the CDR3 DNA reads TGTGCCACCAGCAGAGAGGGCGGGGAGCAGTTCTTC.

The chain employs TRBV2 and TRBJ2-7; TRBD1 agrees at 9 bases. Germline V gene data show CDR1 as SNHLY and CDR2 as FYNNEI. With V trimmed by 6 bases and J by 3 bases, 6 bases remained unmatched. CDR3 length: 14 amino acids. The DNA for the CDR3 is TGTGCCAGCAGGATGGGACAGGGCTACTACGAGCAGTACTTC. This sequence encodes CASRMGQGYYEQYF.

The chain recombines TRBV7-8 with TRBJ2-5, with a tentative D call TRBD2 (6 bases). V was cut by 1 base and J by 4 bases, with 13 bases left in between. This CDR3 is built from 15 residues. Germline CDR1 is SGHVS and CDR2 is FQNEAQ. CDR3 DNA sequence: TGTGCCAGCAGCTTAGGCCGACTAGGAGGAGAGACCCAGTACTTC. Translated, it gives CASSLGRLGGETQYF.

The chain joins TRBV7-2 to TRBJ2-5, with 8 bases fitting TRBD1. The J call may be in error: the DNA end matches TRBJ2-7 better. This CDR3 contains 12 residues. Germline CDR1 SGHTA, CDR2 FQGNSA. The CDR3 DNA sequence: TGTGCCAGCAGCCGACAGGGGAACGAGCAGTACTTC. It specifies CASSRQGNEQYF.

This rearrangement joins TRBV9 to TRBJ2-7; the match to TRBD2 covers 9 bases. The V gene end was trimmed by 4 bases and the J gene end by 4 bases; junction bases not matched to a gene: 12. This CDR3 has 16 amino acids. Germline lookup yields CDR1 SGDLS and CDR2 YYNGEE. Here the CDR3 DNA reads TGTGCCAGCAGCCCCTGGGCGGCGGGAGGGAAATACGAGCAGTACTTC. Amino acid sequence: CASSPWAAGGKYEQYF.

This rearrangement joins TRBV2 to TRBJ2-7; 7 bases fit TRBD2. CDR1 and CDR2 from the germline V gene are SNHLY and FYNNEI. Trimming cost V 6 bases and J 3 bases; bases outside gene matches: 11. This CDR3 spans 15 amino acids. The CDR3 reads CASRGGTPGYYEQYF. The CDR3 DNA is TGTGCCAGCAGGGGGGGGACTCCAGGCTACTACGAGCAGTACTTC.

The sample holds one count of this clone. The chain links TRBV14 to TRBJ2-7; TRBD1 matches at 10 bases. Germline V gene data show CDR1 as SGHDN and CDR2 as FVKESK. With 0 bases clipped from V and 2 bases from J, the junction kept 7 bases outside the gene matches. CDR3 size: 17 residues. CDR3 region: CASSQEGQGKGAYEQYF. The CDR3 coding sequence is TGTGCCAGCAGCCAAGAGGGACAGGGGAAGGGCGCCTACGAGCAGTACTTC.

The rearrangement links TRBV7-9 to TRBJ2-1; no firm D call. The CDR3 sequence is 12 residues long. CDR1 SEHNR and CDR2 FQNEAQ come from the germline V gene (reference sequence). Deletions cut 2 bases from V and 9 bases from J, with 8 bases between. CDR3 loop: CASSLSVSEQFF. CDR3 bases: TGTGCCAGCAGCTTATCAGTTTCTGAGCAGTTCTTC. Combining the CDR3 with reference TRBV7-9 and TRBJ2-1 gives the whole variable domain DTGVSQNPRHKITKRGQNVTFRCDPISEHNRLYWYRQTLGQGPEFLTYFQNEAQLEKSRLLSDRFSAERPKGSFSTLEIQRTEQGDSAMYLCASSLSVSEQFFGPGTRLTVL.